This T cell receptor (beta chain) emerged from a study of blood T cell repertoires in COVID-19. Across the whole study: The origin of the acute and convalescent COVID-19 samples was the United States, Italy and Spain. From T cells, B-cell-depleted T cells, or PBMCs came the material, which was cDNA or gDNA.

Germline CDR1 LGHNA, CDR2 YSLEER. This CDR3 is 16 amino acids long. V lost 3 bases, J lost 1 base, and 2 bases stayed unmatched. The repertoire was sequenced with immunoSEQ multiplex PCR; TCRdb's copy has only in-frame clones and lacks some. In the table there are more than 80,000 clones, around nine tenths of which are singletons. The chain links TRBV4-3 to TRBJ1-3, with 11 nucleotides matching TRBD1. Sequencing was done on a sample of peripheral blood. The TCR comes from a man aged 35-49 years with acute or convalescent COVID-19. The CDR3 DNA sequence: TGCGCCAGCAGCCAGGGGACAGGGGGGTCTGGAAACACCATATATTTT. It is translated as CASSQGTGGSGNTIYF.